This T cell receptor beta chain comes out of a study of T cell repertoires in cytomegalovirus infection. About the research overall: CMV infection plus the matching HLA type was flagged by public TCR beta signatures.

Findings and limits, study-wide: Clonotype analysis showed dominance of the ex vivo response by HLA-C-restricted CMV-specific TCR beta clonotypes.

Comment on this clonotype: What it recognizes is unknown.

J was trimmed by 1 base and V by 6 bases; bases with no gene match: 5. The CDR3 contains 14 residues. CDR1 is MNHEY, CDR2 SVGAGI, per germline. TCRdb re-analysed the reads in MiXCR, keeping a single row per CDR3 protein. The profile shows 500,000 to 600,000 distinct CDR3 sequences, 16% of them singletons. Sequenced sample: CD8+ T cells from PBMCs. This rearrangement joins TRBV6-5 to TRBJ1-1; TRBD1 aligns across 7 bases. This clonotype originated in a human donor in good health (CMV status not recorded). Some clones in this sample may be carry-over from other donors' samples. This CDR3 reads CASRWDSWNTEAFF. The CDR3 region has the DNA TGTGCCAGCAGATGGGACAGCTGGAACACTGAAGCTTTCTTT.